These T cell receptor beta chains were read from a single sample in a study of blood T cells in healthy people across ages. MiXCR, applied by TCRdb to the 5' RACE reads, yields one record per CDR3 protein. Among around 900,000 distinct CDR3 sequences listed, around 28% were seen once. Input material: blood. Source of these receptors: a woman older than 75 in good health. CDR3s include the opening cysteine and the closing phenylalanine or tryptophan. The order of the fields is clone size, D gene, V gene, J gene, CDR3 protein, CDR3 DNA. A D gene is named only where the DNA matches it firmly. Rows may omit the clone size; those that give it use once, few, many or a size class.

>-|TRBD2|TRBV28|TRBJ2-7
CASSSAGFYEQYF
TGTGCCAGCAGCTCAGCGGGGTTCTACGAGCAGTACTTC
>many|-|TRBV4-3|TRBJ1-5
CASSKDRFNQPQHF
TGCGCCAGCAGTAAAGACAGGTTCAATCAGCCCCAGCATTTT
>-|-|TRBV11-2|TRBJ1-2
CASSLAGVTGHTF
TGTGCCAGCAGCTTAGCGGGGGTGACGGGCCACACCTTC
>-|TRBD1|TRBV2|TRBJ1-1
CASTKNRGTAFF
TGTGCCAGCACCAAAAACAGGGGCACAGCTTTCTTT
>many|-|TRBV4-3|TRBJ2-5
CASSQTGTSQETQYF
TGCGCCAGCAGCCAAACCGGGACCTCTCAAGAGACCCAGTACTTC
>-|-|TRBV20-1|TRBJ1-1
CSAPGPGVTLAFF
TGCAGTGCTCCAGGCCCAGGGGTTACCCTAGCTTTCTTT
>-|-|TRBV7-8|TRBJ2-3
CTSSSLGGRTPTDTQYF
TGTACCAGCAGCAGCTTAGGAGGCAGGACCCCTACAGATACGCAGTATTTT
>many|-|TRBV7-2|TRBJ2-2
CASSSPPRELFF
TGTGCCAGCAGCTCCCCCCCCAGGGAGCTGTTTTTT
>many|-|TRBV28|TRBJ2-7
CASSSRTPGRLYEQYF
TGTGCCAGCAGTTCAAGGACCCCAGGAAGGCTCTACGAGCAGTACTTC
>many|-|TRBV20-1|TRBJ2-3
CSASEVLFRDTQYF
TGCAGTGCTAGCGAGGTCCTGTTTCGAGATACGCAGTATTTT
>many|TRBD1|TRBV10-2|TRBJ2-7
CASSDDPWDRGREQYF
TGCGCCAGCAGTGACGACCCCTGGGACAGGGGGAGAGAGCAGTACTTC
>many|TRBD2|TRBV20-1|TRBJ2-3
CSARDYRVDTQYF
TGCAGTGCCAGGGACTATCGCGTGGATACGCAGTATTTT
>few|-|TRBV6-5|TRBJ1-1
CASSYERQLNTEAFF
TGTGCCAGCAGTTACGAGAGACAGCTCAACACTGAAGCTTTCTTT
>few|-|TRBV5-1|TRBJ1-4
CASQPQGIEKLFF
TGCGCCAGCCAGCCGCAGGGTATCGAAAAACTGTTTTTT
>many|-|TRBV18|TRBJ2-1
CASSPVTHEQFF
TGTGCCAGCTCACCGGTCACCCATGAGCAGTTCTTC
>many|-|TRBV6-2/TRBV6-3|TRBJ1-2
CASRFGQGGYTF
TGTGCCAGCAGATTCGGACAAGGTGGCTACACCTTC
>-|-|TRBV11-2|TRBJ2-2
CASPGVGELFF
TGTGCCAGCCCGGGCGTCGGGGAGCTGTTTTTT
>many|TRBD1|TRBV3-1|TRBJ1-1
CASSQHTGGSEAFF
TGTGCCAGCAGCCAACACACAGGGGGGTCTGAAGCTTTCTTT
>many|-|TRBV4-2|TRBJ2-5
CASSQDRYQETQYF
TGTGCCAGCAGCCAAGATCGGTACCAAGAGACCCAGTACTTC
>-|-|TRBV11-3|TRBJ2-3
CASSLDYGGPNTDTQYF
TGTGCCAGCAGCTTAGATTACGGGGGACCCAACACAGATACGCAGTATTTT
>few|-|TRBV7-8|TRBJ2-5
CASRPGPTRETQYF
TGTGCCAGCAGACCGGGGCCAACAAGGGAGACCCAGTACTTC
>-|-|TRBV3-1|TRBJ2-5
CAGSQAGKSSYGQYF
TGTGCCGGCAGCCAAGCAGGGAAGTCATCCTACGGGCAGTACTTC
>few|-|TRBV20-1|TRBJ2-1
CSAGDAAKANNEQFF
TGCAGTGCTGGAGATGCGGCTAAGGCTAATAATGAGCAGTTCTTC
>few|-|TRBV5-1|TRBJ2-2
CASSPIQIGTGELFF
TGCGCCAGCAGCCCTATCCAAATTGGCACCGGGGAGCTGTTTTTT
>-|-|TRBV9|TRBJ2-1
CASSPAGTPNPYNEQFF
TGTGCCAGCAGCCCGGCCGGGACTCCTAACCCCTACAATGAGCAGTTCTTC
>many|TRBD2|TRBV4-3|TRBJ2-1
CASSQRTGGSSYNEQFF
TGCGCCAGCAGCCAACGTACGGGGGGAAGCTCCTACAATGAGCAGTTCTTC